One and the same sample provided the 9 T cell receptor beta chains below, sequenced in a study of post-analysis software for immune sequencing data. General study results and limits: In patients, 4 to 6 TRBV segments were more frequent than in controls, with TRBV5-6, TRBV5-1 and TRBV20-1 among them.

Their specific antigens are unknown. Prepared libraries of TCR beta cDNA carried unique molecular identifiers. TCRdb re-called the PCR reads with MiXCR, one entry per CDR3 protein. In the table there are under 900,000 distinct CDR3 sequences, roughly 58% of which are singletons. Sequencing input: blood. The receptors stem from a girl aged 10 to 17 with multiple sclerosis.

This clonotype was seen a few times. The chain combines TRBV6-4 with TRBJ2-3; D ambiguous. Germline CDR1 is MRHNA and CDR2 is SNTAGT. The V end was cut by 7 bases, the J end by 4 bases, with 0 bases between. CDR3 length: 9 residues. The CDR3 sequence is CASTDTQYF. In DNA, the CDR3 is TGTGCCAGCACAGATACGCAGTATTTT.

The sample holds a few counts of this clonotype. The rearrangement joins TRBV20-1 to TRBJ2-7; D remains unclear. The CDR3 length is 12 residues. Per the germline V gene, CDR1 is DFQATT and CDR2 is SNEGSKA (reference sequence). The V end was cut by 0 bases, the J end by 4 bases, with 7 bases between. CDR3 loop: CSARDWQYEQYF. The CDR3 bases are TGCAGTGCTAGAGATTGGCAGTACGAGCAGTACTTC.

The CDR3 DNA reads TGCGCCAGCAGCCAAGGGGGTCTAACTAGCGGGAGGGCCCTCGGGGCCAAAAACATTCAGTACTTC. Residues: CASSQGGLTSGRALGAKNIQYF. The chain employs TRBV4-1 and TRBJ2-4; 13 positions agree with TRBD2. CDR3 length: 22 residues. Losses at the gene ends were 1 base for V and 1 base for J; bases not matched to a gene: 16. CDR1 is MGHRA and CDR2 is YSYEKL in the germline V gene.

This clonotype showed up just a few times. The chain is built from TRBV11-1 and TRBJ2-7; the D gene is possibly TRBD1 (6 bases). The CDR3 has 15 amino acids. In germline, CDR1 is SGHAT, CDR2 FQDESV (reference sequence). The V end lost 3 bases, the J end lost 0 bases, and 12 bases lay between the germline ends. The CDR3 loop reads CASSLRGRGSYEQYF. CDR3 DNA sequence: TGTGCCAGCAGCTTGAGGGGCAGGGGCTCCTACGAGCAGTACTTC.

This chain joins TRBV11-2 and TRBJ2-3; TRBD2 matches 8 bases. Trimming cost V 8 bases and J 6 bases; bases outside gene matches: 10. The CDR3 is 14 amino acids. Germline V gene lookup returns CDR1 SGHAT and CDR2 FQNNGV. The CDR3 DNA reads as TGTGCCAGCGGCGACCTAGCGGGTGGGGATACGCAGTATTTT. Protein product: CASGDLAGGDTQYF.

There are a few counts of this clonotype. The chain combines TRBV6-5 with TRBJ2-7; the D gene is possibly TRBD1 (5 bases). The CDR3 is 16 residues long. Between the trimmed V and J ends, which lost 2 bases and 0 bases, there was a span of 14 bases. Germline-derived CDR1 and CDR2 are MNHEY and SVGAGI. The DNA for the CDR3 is TGTGCCAGCAGTTACGCGGTACAGGTAGACTCCTACGAGCAGTACTTC. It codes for CASSYAVQVDSYEQYF.

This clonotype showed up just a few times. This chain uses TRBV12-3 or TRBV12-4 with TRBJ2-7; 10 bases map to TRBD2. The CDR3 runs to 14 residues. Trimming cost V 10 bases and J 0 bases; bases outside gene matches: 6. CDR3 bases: TGTGCCACTAGGTCTAGCGGGGGCTCCTACGAGCAGTACTTC. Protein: CATRSSGGSYEQYF.

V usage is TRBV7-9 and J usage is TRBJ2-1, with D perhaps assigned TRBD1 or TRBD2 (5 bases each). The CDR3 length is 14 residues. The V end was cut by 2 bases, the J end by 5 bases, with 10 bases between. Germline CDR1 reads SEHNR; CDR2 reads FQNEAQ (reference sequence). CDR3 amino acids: CASSLQGDDNEQFF. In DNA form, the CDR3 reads TGTGCCAGCAGCTTACAGGGAGATGACAATGAGCAGTTCTTC.

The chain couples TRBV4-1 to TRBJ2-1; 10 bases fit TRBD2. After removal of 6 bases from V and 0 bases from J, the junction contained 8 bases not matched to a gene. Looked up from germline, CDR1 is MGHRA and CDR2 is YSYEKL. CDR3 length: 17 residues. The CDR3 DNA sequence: TGCGCCAGCAGGGCTAGCGGGGGATCGAGCTCCTACAATGAGCAGTTCTTC. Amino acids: CASRASGGSSSYNEQFF.